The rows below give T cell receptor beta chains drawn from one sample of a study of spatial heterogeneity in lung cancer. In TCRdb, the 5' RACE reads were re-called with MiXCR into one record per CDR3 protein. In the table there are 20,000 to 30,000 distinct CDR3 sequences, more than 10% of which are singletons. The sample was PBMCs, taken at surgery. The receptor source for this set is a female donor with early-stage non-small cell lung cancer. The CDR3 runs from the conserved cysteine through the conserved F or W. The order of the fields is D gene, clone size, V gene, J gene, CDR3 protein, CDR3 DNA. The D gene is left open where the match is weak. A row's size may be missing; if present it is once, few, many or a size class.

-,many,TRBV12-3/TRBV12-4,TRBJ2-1,CASSPSQGGYNEQFF,TGTGCCAGCAGTCCCAGCCAGGGGGGCTACAATGAGCAGTTCTTC
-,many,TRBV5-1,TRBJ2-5,CASSLGPHAETQYF,TGCGCCAGCAGCTTGGGTCCACACGCAGAGACCCAGTACTTC
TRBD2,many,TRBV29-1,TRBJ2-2,CSWRGTTGELFF,TGCAGTTGGCGGGGGACCACCGGGGAGCTGTTTTTT
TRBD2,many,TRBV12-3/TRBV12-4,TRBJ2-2,CASSLRDYAGELFF,TGTGCCAGCAGTTTAAGGGACTATGCCGGGGAGCTGTTTTTT
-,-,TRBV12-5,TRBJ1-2,CASGLVVTGTATYGYTF,TGTGCTAGTGGTTTGGTCGTTACAGGAACCGCTACCTATGGCTACACCTTC
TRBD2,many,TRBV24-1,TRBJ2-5,CATSESTSGGPTTQYF,TGTGCCACCAGTGAGTCGACTAGCGGGGGGCCGACTACCCAGTACTTC
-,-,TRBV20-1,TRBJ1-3,CSATTARVAGNTIYF,TGCAGTGCTACTACAGCAAGGGTAGCCGGAAACACCATATATTTT
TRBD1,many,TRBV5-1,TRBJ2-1,CASSFQHVDRGRRFF,TGCGCCAGCAGCTTCCAACACGTGGACAGGGGGCGGCGGTTCTTC
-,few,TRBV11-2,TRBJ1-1,CASSFGHRVTEAFF,TGTGCCAGCAGCTTCGGTCACAGGGTGACTGAAGCTTTCTTT
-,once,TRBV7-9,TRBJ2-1,CASSTRDFIQQFF,TGTGCCAGCAGCACGCGGGACTTCATTCAGCAGTTCTTC
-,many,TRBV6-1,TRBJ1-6,CASTTTSYNSPLHF,TGTGCCAGCACTACCACATCCTATAATTCACCCCTCCACTTT
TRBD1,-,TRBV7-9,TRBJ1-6,CASSLEGTGGSPLHF,TGTGCCAGCAGCTTGGAAGGGACAGGGGGGTCACCCCTCCACTTT
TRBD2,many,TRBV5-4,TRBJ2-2,CASSQPTSGRNTGELFF,TGTGCCAGCAGTCAACCTACTAGCGGGAGGAACACCGGGGAGCTGTTTTTT
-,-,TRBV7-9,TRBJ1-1,CASSFSGTEAFF,TGTGCCAGCAGCTTCAGCGGGACTGAAGCTTTCTTT
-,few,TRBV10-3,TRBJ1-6,CAISGRGARDSPLHF,TGTGCCATCAGTGGCCGAGGGGCTCGGGATTCACCCCTCCACTTT
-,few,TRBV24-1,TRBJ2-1,CATSDSGSSYNEQFF,TGTGCCACCAGTGATTCCGGGAGCTCCTACAATGAGCAGTTCTTC
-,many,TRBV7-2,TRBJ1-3,CASSLEVGGPGNTIYF,TGTGCCAGCAGCTTAGAGGTCGGGGGGCCTGGAAACACCATATATTTT
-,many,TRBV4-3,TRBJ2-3,CASSQATASVSTDTQYF,TGCGCCAGCAGCCAAGCAACGGCTAGCGTTAGCACAGATACGCAGTATTTT
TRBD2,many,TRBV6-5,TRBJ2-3,CASSRGTSGVSTDTQYF,TGTGCCAGCAGTCGTGGGACTAGCGGGGTTAGCACAGATACGCAGTATTTT
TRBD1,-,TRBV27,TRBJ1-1,CASSHRGPNEAFF,TGTGCCAGCAGTCACAGGGGGCCAAATGAAGCTTTCTTT
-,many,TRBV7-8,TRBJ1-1,CASSRPGMPEAFF,TGTGCCAGCAGCAGACCAGGGATGCCTGAAGCTTTCTTT
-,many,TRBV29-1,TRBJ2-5,CSVVGRETQYF,TGCAGCGTTGTGGGGAGGGAGACCCAGTACTTC
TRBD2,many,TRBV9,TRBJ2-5,CASSAPGLETAQYF,TGTGCCAGCAGCGCACCGGGACTAGAAACGGCCCAGTACTTC
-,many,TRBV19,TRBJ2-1,CASSQISTSSWVPHEQFF,TGTGCCAGTAGTCAAATTTCAACCTCTAGCTGGGTCCCCCATGAGCAGTTCTTC
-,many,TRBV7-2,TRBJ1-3,CASSLVGGFVFGNTIYF,TGTGCCAGCAGCTTGGTGGGGGGGTTTGTATTTGGAAACACCATATATTTT
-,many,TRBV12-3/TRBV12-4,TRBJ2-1,CATQGGLLREQFF,TGTGCCACCCAGGGGGGCCTTTTGCGGGAGCAGTTCTTC
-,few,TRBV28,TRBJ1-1,CASTLDSSNTEAFF,TGTGCCAGCACGCTTGACAGCTCTAACACTGAAGCTTTCTTT
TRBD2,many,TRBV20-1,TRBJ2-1,CSAPPPGLASNEQFF,TGCAGTGCTCCACCTCCGGGACTAGCGAGCAATGAGCAGTTCTTC
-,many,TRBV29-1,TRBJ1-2,CSVQTPRQTGYTF,TGCAGCGTTCAAACCCCCAGGCAGACGGGCTACACCTTC
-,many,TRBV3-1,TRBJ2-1,CASSQGGHQGQFF,TGTGCCAGCAGCCAAGGAGGGCACCAGGGGCAGTTCTTC
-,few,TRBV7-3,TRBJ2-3,CASSLTGAWGTDTQYF,TGTGCCAGCAGCTTAACTGGGGCCTGGGGCACAGATACGCAGTATTTT
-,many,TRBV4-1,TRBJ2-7,CASSQERGSSYEQYF,TGCGCCAGCAGCCAAGAACGCGGAAGCTCCTACGAGCAGTACTTC
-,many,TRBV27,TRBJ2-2,CASSLSGVWSGELFF,TGTGCCAGCAGTTTATCGGGGGTGTGGTCCGGGGAGCTGTTTTTT
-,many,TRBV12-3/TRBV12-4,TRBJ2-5,CASSPQGPETQYF,TGTGCCAGCAGTCCGCAGGGTCCAGAGACCCAGTACTTC
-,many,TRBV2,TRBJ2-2,CASSVGQTTGELFF,TGTGCCAGCAGTGTTGGACAAACCACCGGGGAGCTGTTTTTT
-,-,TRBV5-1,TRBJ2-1,CASSIGTTNEQFF,TGCGCCAGCAGCATCGGGACGACCAATGAGCAGTTCTTC
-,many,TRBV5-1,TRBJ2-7,CASSSPSSYEQYF,TGCGCCAGCAGCTCCCCTAGCTCCTACGAGCAGTACTTC
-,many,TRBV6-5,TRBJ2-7,CASSPPDTTYEQYF,TGTGCCAGCAGCCCGCCGGACACAACCTACGAGCAGTACTTC
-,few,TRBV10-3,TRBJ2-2,CAISPSGELFF,TGTGCCATCAGTCCTTCCGGGGAGCTGTTTTTT
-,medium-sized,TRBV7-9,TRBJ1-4,CASSYVWEDEKLFF,TGTGCCAGCAGTTACGTCTGGGAGGATGAAAAACTGTTTTTT
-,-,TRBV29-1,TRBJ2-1,CSVERGSLGSSYNEQFF,TGCAGCGTTGAAAGGGGATCGCTCGGGAGCTCCTACAATGAGCAGTTCTTC
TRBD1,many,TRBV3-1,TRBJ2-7,CASSRAPGQGAFEQYF,TGTGCCAGCAGCCGAGCTCCGGGACAGGGGGCCTTCGAGCAGTACTTC
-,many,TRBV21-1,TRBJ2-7,CASSKYRDRFYEQYF,TGTGCCAGCAGCAAGTATCGGGACCGATTCTACGAGCAGTACTTC
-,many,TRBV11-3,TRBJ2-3,CASSLDLSPQYF,TGTGCCAGCAGCTTAGACCTTAGCCCGCAGTATTTT
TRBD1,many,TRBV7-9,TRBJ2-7,CASSLAETGNEQYF,TGTGCCAGCAGCTTAGCGGAGACAGGGAACGAGCAGTACTTC
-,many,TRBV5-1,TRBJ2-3,CASRSRFYGTDTQYF,TGCGCCAGCAGGTCGCGGTTTTACGGCACAGATACGCAGTATTTT